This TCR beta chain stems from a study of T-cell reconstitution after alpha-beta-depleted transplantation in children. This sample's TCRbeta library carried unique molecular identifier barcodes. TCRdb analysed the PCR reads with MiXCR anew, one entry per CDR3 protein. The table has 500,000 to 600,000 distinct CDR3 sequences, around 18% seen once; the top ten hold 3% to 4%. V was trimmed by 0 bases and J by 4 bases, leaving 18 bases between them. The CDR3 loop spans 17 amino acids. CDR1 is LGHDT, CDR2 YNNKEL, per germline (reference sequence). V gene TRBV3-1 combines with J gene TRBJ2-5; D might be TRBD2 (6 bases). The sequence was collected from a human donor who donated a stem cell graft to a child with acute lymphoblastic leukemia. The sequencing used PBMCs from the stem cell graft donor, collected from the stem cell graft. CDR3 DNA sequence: TGTGCCAGCAGCCAAGAACTCGGGACTCCTTGGGGAGAGACCCAGTACTTC. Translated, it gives CASSQELGTPWGETQYF.